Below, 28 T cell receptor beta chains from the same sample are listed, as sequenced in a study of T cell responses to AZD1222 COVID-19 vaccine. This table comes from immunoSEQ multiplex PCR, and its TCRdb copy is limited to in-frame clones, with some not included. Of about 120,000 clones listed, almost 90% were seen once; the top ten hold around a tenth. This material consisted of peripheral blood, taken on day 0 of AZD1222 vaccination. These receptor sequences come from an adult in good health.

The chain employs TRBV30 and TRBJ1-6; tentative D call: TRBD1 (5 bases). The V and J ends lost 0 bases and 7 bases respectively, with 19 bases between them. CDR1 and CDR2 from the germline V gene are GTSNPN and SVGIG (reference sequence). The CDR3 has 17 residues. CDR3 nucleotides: TGTGCCTGGAGTGTAGCGTGGGCAGGGTCGTCAAATTCACCCCTCCACTTT. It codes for CAWSVAWAGSSNSPLHF.

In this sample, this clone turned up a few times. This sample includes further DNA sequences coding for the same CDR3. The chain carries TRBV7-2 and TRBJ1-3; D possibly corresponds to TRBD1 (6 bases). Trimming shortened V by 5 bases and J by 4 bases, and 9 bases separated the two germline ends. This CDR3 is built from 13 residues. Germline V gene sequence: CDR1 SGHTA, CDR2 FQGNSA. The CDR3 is CASSPGQGNTIYF. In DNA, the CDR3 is TGTGCCAGCAGCCCTGGACAGGGAAACACCATATATTTT.

The chain's CDR3 is CASSLIDREHGYTF. CDR3 bases: TGTGCCAGCAGCTTGATTGACAGGGAGCACGGCTACACCTTC. V gene TRBV11-2 combines with J gene TRBJ1-2, with 7 bases identical to TRBD1. The J segment lost 8 bases and the V segment lost 3 bases, leaving 9 bases of the junction unmatched. The V gene's germline CDR1 is SGHAT and CDR2 FQNNGV. This CDR3 comprises 14 residues.

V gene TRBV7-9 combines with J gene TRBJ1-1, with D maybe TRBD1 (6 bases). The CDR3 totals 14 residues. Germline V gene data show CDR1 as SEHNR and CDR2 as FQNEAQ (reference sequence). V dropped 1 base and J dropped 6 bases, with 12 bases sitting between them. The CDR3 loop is CASSLEGQVAEAFF. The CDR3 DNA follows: TGTGCCAGCAGCTTAGAGGGACAAGTTGCTGAAGCTTTCTTT.

CDR3 in amino acids: CASSLYTSGNTGELFF. In DNA, the CDR3 is TGTGCCAGCAGTTTATATACTAGCGGGAACACCGGGGAGCTGTTTTTT. The chain links TRBV27 to TRBJ2-2, with 8 bases lining up with TRBD2. The J segment lost 1 base and the V segment lost 1 base, leaving 2 bases of the junction unmatched. Germline CDR1 MNHEY, CDR2 SMNVEV (reference sequence). The CDR3 loop spans 16 amino acids.

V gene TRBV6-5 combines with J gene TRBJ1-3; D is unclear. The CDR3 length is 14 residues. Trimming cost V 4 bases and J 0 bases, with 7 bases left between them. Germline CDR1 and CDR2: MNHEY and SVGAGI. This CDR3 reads CASSSPGSGNTIYF. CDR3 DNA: TGTGCCAGCAGTTCTCCGGGCTCTGGAAACACCATATATTTT.

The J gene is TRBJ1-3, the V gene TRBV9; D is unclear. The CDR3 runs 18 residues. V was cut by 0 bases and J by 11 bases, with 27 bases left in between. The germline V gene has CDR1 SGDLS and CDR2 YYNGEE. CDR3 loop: CASSVGGPYIPITIPIYF. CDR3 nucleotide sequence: TGTGCCAGCAGCGTAGGTGGGCCGTACATCCCCATAACGATCCCCATATATTTT.

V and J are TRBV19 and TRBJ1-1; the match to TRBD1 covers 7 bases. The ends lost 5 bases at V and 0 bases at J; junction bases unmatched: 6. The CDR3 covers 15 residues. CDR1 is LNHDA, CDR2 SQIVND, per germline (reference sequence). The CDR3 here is CASSARDRLNTEAFF. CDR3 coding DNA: TGTGCCAGTAGTGCTCGGGACAGATTGAACACTGAAGCTTTCTTT.

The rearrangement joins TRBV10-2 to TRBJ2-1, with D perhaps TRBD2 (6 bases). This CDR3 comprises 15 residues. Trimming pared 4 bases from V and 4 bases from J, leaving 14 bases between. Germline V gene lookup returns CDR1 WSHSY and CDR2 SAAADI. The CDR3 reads CASSGSGSRYNEQFF. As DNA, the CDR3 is TGCGCCAGCAGTGGGTCCGGGAGTAGATACAATGAGCAGTTCTTC.

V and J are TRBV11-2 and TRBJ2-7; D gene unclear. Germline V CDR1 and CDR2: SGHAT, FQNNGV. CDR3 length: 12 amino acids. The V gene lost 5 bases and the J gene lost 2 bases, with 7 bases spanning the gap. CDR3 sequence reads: CASSRTAYEQYF. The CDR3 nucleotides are TGTGCCAGCAGCCGAACAGCCTACGAGCAGTACTTC.

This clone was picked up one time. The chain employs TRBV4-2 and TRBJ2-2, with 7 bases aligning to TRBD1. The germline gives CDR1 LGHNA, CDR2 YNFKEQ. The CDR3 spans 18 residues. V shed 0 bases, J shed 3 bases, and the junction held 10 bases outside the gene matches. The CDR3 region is CASSQEGVGTVDTGELFF. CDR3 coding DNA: TGTGCCAGCAGCCAAGAAGGGGTCGGGACAGTGGACACCGGGGAGCTGTTTTTT.

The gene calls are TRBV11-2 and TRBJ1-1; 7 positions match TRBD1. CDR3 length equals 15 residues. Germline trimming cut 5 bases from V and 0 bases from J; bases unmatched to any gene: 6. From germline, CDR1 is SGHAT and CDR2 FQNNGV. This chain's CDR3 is CASSLRQGMNTEAFF. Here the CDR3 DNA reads TGTGCCAGCAGCCTCCGACAGGGAATGAACACTGAAGCTTTCTTT. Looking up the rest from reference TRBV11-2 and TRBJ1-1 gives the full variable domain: EAGVAQSPRYKIIEKRQSVAFWCNPISGHATLYWYQQILGQGPKLLIQFQNNGVVDDSQLPKDRFSAERLKGVDSTLKIQPAKLEDSAVYLCASSLRQGMNTEAFFGQGTRLTVV.

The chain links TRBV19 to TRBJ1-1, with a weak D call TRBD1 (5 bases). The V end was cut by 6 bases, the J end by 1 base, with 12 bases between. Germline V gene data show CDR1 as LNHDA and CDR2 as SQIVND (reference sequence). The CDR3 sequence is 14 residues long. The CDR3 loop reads CASRQEWTNTEAFF. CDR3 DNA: TGTGCCAGTAGACAGGAATGGACGAACACTGAAGCTTTCTTT. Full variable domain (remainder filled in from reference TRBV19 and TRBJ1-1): DGGITQSPKYLFRKEGQNVTLSCEQNLNHDAMYWYRQDPGQGLRLIYYSQIVNDFQKGDIAEGYSVSREKKESFPLTVTSAQKNPTAFYLCASRQEWTNTEAFFGQGTRLTVV.

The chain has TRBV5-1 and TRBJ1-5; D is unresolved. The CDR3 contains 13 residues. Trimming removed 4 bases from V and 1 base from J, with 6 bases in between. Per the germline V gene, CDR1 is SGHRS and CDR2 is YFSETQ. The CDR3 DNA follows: TGCGCCAGCAGCCGTTGGAGCAATCAGCCCCAGCATTTT. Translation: CASSRWSNQPQHF.

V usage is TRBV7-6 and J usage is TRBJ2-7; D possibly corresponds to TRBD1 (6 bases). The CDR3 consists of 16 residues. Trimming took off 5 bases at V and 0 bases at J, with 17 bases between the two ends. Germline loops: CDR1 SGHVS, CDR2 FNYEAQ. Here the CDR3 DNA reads TGTGCCAGCAGCCTCCGACAGGACCCCAGCTCCTACGAGCAGTACTTC. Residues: CASSLRQDPSSYEQYF. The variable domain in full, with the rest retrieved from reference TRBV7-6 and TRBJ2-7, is GAGVSQSPRYKVTKRGQDVALRCDPISGHVSLYWYRQALGQGPEFLTYFNYEAQQDKSGLPNDRFSAERPEGSISTLTIQRTEQRDSAMYRCASSLRQDPSSYEQYFGPGTRLTVT.

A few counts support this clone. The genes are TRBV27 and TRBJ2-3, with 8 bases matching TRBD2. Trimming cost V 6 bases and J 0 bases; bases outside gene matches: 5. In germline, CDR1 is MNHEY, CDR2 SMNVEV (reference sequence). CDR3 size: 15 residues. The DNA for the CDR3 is TGTGCCAGCAGGCGGGCTAGCGGGAGCACAGATACGCAGTATTTT. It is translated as CASRRASGSTDTQYF.

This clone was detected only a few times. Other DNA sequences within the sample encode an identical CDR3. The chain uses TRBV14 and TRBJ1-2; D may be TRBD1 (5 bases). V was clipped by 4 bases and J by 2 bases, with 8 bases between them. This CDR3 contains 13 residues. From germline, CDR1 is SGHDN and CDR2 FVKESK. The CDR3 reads CASSLTVNYGYTF. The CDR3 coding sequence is TGTGCCAGCAGCCTGACAGTAAACTATGGCTACACCTTC.

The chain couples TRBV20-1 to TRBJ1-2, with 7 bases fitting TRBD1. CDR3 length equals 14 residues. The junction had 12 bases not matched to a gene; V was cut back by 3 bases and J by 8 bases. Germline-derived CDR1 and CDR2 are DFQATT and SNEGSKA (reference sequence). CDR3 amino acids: CSASKSGTVEGYTF. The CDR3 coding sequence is TGCAGTGCTAGTAAATCCGGGACAGTTGAGGGCTACACCTTC.

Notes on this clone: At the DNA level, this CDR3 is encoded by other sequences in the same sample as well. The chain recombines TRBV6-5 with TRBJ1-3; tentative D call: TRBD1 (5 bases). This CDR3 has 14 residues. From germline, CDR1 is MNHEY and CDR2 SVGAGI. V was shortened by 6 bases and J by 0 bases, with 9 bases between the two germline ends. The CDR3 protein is CASRGQGSGNTIYF. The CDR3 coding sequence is TGTGCCAGCAGAGGTCAGGGCTCTGGAAACACCATATATTTT.

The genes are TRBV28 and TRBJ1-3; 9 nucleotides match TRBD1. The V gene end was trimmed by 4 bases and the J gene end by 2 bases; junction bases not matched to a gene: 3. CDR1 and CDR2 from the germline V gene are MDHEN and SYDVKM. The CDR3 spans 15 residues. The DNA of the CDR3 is TGTGCCAGCAGTTCGGGGACAGGGACTGGAAACACCATATATTTT. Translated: CASSSGTGTGNTIYF.

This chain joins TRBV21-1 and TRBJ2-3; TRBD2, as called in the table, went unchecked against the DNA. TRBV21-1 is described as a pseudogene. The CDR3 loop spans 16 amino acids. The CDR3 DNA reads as TGTGCCAGCAGCAAAGATGCAGAGGGTCCAGAAGATACGCAGTATTTT. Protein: CASSKDAEGPEDTQYF.

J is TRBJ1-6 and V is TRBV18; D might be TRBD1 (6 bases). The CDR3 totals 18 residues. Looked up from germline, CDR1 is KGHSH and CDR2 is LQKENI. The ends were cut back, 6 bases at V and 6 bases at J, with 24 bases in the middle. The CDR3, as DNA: TGTGCCAGCTCTCCCTTGGACAGTCAGAATTGGTTTAATTCACCCCTCCACTTT. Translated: CASSPLDSQNWFNSPLHF.

CDR3 in DNA: TGTGCCAGCAGCTTAGCCCCCTTAAACAGATTCCGACAGTTCTTC. Translation: CASSLAPLNRFRQFF. The gene calls are TRBV11-3 and TRBJ2-1, with D unresolved. The CDR3 loop spans 15 amino acids. Trimming shortened V by 1 base and J by 13 bases, and 20 bases separated the two germline ends. CDR1 SGHNT and CDR2 YENEEA come from the germline V gene.

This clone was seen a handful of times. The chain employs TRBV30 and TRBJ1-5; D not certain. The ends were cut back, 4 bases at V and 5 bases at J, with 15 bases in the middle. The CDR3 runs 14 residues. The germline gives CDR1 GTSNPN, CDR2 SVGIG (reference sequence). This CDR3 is CAWNLGRPDQPQHF. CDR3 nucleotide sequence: TGTGCCTGGAATCTCGGGCGGCCTGATCAGCCCCAGCATTTT.

CDR3 sequence reads: CASSFFRRDQETQYF. DNA for the CDR3: TGTGCCAGCAGCTTCTTCCGACGGGACCAAGAGACCCAGTACTTC. The genes are TRBV7-9 and TRBJ2-5; no definite D call. The CDR3 runs to 15 residues. V lost 3 bases to trimming and J lost 0 bases, with 11 bases between them. Germline V gene lookup returns CDR1 SEHNR and CDR2 FQNEAQ (reference sequence).

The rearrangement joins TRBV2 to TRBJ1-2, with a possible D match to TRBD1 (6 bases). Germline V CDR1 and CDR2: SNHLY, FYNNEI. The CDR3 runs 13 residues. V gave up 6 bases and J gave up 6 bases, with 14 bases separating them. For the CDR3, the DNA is TGTGCCAGCAGCGCAACAGGGACCGATGGCTACACCTTC. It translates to CASSATGTDGYTF. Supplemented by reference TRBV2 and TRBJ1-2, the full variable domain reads EPEVTQTPSHQVTQMGQEVILRCVPISNHLYFYWYRQILGQKVEFLVSFYNNEISEKSEIFDDQFSVERPDGSNFTLKIRSTKLEDSAMYFCASSATGTDGYTFGSGTRLTVV.

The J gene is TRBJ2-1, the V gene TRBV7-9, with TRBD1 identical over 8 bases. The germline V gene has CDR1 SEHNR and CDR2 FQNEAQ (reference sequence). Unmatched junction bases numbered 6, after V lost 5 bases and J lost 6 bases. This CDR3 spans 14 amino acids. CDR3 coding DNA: TGTGCCAGCAGCGCCCGCGGACAGGGCAATGAGCAGTTCTTC. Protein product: CASSARGQGNEQFF.

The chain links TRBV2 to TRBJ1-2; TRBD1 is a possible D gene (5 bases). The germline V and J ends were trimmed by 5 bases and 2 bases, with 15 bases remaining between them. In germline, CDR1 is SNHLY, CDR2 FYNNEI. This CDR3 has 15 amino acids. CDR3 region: CASSSGQGWNYGYTF. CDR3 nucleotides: TGTGCCAGCAGTTCGGGGCAGGGTTGGAACTATGGCTACACCTTC.